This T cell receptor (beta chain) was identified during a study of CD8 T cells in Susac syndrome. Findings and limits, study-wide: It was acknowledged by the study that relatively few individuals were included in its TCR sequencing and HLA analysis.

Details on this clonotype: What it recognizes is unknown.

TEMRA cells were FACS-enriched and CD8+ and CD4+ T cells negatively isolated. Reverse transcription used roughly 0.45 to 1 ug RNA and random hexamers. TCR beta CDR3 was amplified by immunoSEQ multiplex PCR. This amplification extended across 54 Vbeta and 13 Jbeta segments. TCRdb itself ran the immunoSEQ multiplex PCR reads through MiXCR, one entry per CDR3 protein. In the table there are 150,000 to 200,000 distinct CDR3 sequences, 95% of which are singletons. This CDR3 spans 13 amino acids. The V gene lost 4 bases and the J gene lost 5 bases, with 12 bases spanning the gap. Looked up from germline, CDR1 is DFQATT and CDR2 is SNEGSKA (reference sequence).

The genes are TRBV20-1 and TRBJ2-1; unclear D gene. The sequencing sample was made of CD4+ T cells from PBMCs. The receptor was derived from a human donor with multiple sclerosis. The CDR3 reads CSATVTFNNEQFF. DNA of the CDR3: TGCAGTGCTACAGTCACGTTCAACAATGAGCAGTTCTTC.